These 5 T cell receptor beta chains came from one sample sequenced in a study of beta chain features in type 1 diabetes. Since all of the isolated RNA was reverse transcribed, expressed TCRB transcripts were what got sequenced. Profiled with immunoSEQ multiplex PCR; TCRdb holds only in-frame clones, not every one. The sample has 130,000 to 150,000 clones; 6% to 7.5% are singletons. Material for sequencing was central memory CD4+ T cells from blood. Every receptor here comes from a woman in her twenties or thirties in good health.

The chain combines TRBV9 with TRBJ2-5; 11 bases are shared with TRBD1. The CDR3 extends over 18 amino acids. Germline assignment: CDR1 SGDLS and CDR2 YYNGEE. V shed 0 bases, J shed 1 base, and the junction held 8 bases outside the gene matches. The CDR3 DNA is TGTGCCAGCAGCGTAGCTACAGCCGGGACAGGGGGCCAAGAGACCCAGTACTTC. This sequence encodes CASSVATAGTGGQETQYF.

This clone was recorded at least ten times. The chain carries TRBV29-1 and TRBJ2-7; possible D gene TRBD2, 5 bases. The CDR3 contains 12 residues. Germline V CDR1 and CDR2: SQVTM, ANQGSEA. Trimming took 7 bases from V and 2 from J, leaving 12 bases between them. The DNA for the CDR3 is TGCAGCGCATCGGACTTCACCTACGAGCAGTACTTC. This encodes CSASDFTYEQYF.

In its sample, this clone is medium-sized. This rearrangement joins TRBV29-1 to TRBJ1-1; the D gene is possibly TRBD1 (5 bases). The V end lost 4 bases, the J end lost 0 bases, and 6 bases lay between the germline ends. The length of the CDR3 is 12 residues. Germline V gene lookup returns CDR1 SQVTM and CDR2 ANQGSEA. The CDR3 DNA is TGCAGCGTTGGACAGCTGAACACTGAAGCTTTCTTT. Residues: CSVGQLNTEAFF. Filled out from reference TRBV29-1 and TRBJ1-1, the complete variable domain reads SAVISQKPSRDICQRGTSLTIQCQVDSQVTMMFWYRQQPGQSLTLIATANQGSEATYESGFVIDKFPISRPNLTFSTLTVSNMSPEDSSIYLCSVGQLNTEAFFGQGTRLTVV.

This clone showed up just a few times. The CDR3 region is CASSSGTGSFSEQFF. In DNA, the CDR3 is TGTGCCAGCTCGTCCGGGACAGGGTCTTTCTCCGAGCAGTTCTTC. The chain is built from TRBV18 and TRBJ2-1; 9 bases match TRBD1. Trimming at V came to 6 bases and at J to 10 bases, leaving 13 bases not matched to a gene. This CDR3 has 15 residues. The germline CDR1 and CDR2 sequences are KGHSH and LQKENI.

This clone was seen only a few times. Here the CDR3 reads CASSSATHEQYF. The CDR3 DNA reads as TGTGCCAGCAGCTCCGCTACCCACGAGCAGTACTTC. The chain is built from TRBV7-9 and TRBJ2-7, with D unclear. Looked up from germline, CDR1 is SEHNR and CDR2 is FQNEAQ (reference sequence). Trimming shortened V by 4 bases and J by 5 bases, and 9 bases separated the two germline ends. The CDR3 runs to 12 residues.